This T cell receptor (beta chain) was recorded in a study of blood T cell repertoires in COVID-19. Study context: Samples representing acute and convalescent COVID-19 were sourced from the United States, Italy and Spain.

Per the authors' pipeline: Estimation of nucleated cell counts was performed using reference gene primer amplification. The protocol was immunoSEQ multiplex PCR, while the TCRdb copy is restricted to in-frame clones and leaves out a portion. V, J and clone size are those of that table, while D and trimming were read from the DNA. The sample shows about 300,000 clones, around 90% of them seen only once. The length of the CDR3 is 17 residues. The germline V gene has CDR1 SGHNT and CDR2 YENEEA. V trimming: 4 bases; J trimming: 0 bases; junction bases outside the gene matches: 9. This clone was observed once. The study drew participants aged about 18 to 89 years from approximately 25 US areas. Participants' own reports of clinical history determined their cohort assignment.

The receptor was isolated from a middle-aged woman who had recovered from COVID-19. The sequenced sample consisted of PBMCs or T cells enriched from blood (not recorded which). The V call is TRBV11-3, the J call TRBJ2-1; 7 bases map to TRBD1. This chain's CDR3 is CASSSRWDRNSYNEQFF. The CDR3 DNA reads TGTGCCAGCAGCTCCCGATGGGACAGAAACTCCTACAATGAGCAGTTCTTC.